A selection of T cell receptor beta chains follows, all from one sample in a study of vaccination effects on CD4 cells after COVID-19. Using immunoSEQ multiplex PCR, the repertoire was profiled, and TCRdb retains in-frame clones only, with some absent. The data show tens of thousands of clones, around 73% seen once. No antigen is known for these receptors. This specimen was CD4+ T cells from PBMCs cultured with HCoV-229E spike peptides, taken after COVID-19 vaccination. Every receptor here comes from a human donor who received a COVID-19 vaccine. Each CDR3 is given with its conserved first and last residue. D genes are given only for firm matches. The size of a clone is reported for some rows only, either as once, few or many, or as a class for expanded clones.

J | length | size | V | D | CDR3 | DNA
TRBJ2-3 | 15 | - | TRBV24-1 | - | CATSDPGPNRDTQYF | TGTGCCACCAGTGACCCTGGACCTAACCGGGATACGCAGTATTTT
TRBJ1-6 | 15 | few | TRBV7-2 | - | CASSLTVLYNSPLHF | TGTGCCAGCAGCTTAACCGTGTTATATAATTCACCCCTCCACTTT
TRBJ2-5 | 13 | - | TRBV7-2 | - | CASANGFAKTQYF | TGTGCCAGCGCCAACGGGTTCGCGAAGACCCAGTACTTC
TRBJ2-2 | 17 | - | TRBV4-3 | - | CASSQDPSLANTGELFF | TGCGCCAGCAGCCAAGACCCCTCCCTCGCGAACACCGGGGAGCTGTTTTTT
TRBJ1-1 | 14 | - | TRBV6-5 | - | CASRQQGLNTEAFF | TGTGCCAGCAGACAACAGGGATTGAACACTGAAGCTTTCTTT
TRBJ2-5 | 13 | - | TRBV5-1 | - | CASSLAIQETQYF | TGCGCCAGCAGCTTGGCCATACAAGAGACCCAGTACTTC
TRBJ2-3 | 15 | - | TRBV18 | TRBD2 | CASSEGLAGEMTQYF | TGTGCCAGCTCAGAGGGACTAGCGGGGGAGATGACGCAGTATTTT
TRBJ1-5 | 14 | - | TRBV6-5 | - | CASTWIGINQPQHF | TGTGCCAGCACTTGGATAGGGATAAATCAGCCCCAGCATTTT
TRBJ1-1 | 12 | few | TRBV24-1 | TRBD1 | CARTGRNTEAFF | TGTGCCAGGACAGGGCGGAACACTGAAGCTTTCTTT
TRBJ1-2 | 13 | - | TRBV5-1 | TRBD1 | CASSFGTGVGYTF | TGCGCCAGCAGCTTCGGGACAGGGGTCGGCTACACCTTC